One and the same sample provided the 7 T cell receptor beta chains below, sequenced in a study of shared clonotypes between healthy human individuals. Naive CD8 populations comprised CD45RO-negative cells positively selected for CCR7, excluding terminally differentiated effector memory CD45RA+ cells. The repertoire was sequenced with immunoSEQ multiplex PCR; TCRdb's copy has only in-frame clones and lacks some. The sample lists about 2,100,000 clones, under 95% seen once, with 1.7% in the top ten. Sample: naive CD8+ T cells from PBMCs. The source is a man aged 18 to 30 in good health. Some clones in this sample may be carry-over from other donors' samples.

On this clone: The same CDR3 can be traced to other DNA sequences in this sample. CDR3 sequence: CASSLGAGLTDTQYF. DNA for the CDR3: TGTGCCAGCAGCTTGGGGGCAGGGTTGACAGATACGCAGTATTTT. The rearrangement joins TRBV11-2 to TRBJ2-3, with D perhaps matching TRBD1 (6 bases). The CDR3 runs to 15 residues. V lost 3 bases to trimming and J lost 3 bases, with 13 bases between them. Germline values: CDR1 SGHAT, CDR2 FQNNGV.

V is TRBV6-4 and J is TRBJ2-1; 12 bases line up with TRBD2. Trimming cost V 8 bases and J 9 bases; bases outside gene matches: 11. This CDR3 is built from 15 residues. The germline gives CDR1 MRHNA, CDR2 SNTAGT. DNA of the CDR3: TGTGCCAGCCCGAGGACTAGCGGGATACAGGGTGAGCAGTTCTTC. As protein: CASPRTSGIQGEQFF.

The V gene is TRBV9, the J gene TRBJ2-1; possibly TRBD1 or TRBD2 for D (6 bases each). The CDR3 extends over 20 amino acids. V was shortened by 0 bases and J by 10 bases, with 32 bases between the two germline ends. Germline assignment: CDR1 SGDLS and CDR2 YYNGEE. CDR3 amino acids: CASSVADRRSGLAPLNEQFF. As DNA, the CDR3 is TGTGCCAGCAGCGTAGCGGACAGAAGGAGCGGGTTGGCCCCCTTGAACGAGCAGTTCTTC.

The chain employs TRBV6-5 and TRBJ2-7; TRBD1 matches 12 bases. The CDR3 length is 15 residues. Germline assignment: CDR1 MNHEY and CDR2 SVGAGI. V shed 6 bases, J shed 6 bases, and the junction held 9 bases outside the gene matches. CDR3 region: CASSGYPGQGAEQYF. In DNA, the CDR3 is TGTGCCAGCAGCGGATATCCGGGACAGGGGGCCGAGCAGTACTTC.

The chain joins TRBV19 to TRBJ1-1, with a tentative D call TRBD1 (5 bases). The CDR3 runs to 11 residues. Germline V gene sequence: CDR1 LNHDA, CDR2 SQIVND (reference sequence). Trimming removed 4 bases at V and 6 bases at J, with 6 bases between. CDR3 sequence reads: CASSRGSEAFF. CDR3 DNA: TGTGCCAGTAGTAGGGGGTCTGAAGCTTTCTTT.

The chain joins TRBV4-3 to TRBJ2-7; TRBD2 aligns across 12 bases. The V segment lost 0 bases and the J segment 7 bases; nucleotides outside the gene matches: 10. Germline V gene lookup returns CDR1 LGHNA and CDR2 YSLEER. The CDR3 is made up of 17 amino acids. CDR3 protein: CASSQDPLAGGPDEQYF. CDR3 bases: TGCGCCAGCAGCCAAGATCCCCTAGCGGGAGGGCCAGATGAGCAGTACTTC.

CDR3 in amino acids: CATSWGTAASYEQYF. The CDR3 DNA reads TGTGCCACCTCATGGGGGACGGCAGCTTCCTACGAGCAGTACTTC. V gene TRBV2 combines with J gene TRBJ2-7; perhaps D is TRBD1 or TRBD2 (5 bases each). Trimming stripped 10 bases from V and 1 base from J, with 20 bases between. This CDR3 has 15 amino acids. The germline V gene has CDR1 SNHLY and CDR2 FYNNEI.